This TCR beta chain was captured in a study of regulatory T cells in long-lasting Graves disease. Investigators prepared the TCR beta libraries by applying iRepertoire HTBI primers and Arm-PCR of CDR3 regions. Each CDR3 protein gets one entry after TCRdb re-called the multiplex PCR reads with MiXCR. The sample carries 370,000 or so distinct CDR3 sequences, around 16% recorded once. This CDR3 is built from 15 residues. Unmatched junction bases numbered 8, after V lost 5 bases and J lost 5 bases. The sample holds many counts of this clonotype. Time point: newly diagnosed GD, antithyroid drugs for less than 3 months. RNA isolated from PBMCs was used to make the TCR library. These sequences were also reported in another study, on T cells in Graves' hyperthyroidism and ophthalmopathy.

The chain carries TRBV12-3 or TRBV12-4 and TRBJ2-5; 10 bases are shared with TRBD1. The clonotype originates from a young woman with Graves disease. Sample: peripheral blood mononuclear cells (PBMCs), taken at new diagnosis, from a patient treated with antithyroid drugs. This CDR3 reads CASSPRDRGMETQYF. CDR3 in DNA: TGTGCCAGCAGTCCCCGGGACAGGGGTATGGAGACCCAGTACTTC.